What follows is one TCR beta chain and its context. This sample stems from a study of shared clonotypes between healthy human individuals. Assay used: immunoSEQ multiplex PCR; TCRdb lists only in-frame clones, some missing. Seen here are around 600,000 clones, less than 98% observed once, and the top ten hold around 0.06%. The sequence was collected from a woman aged 25-40 years in good health. The source material was naive CD4+ T cells sorted from blood. The subset denotes: CD45RA+ positively selected.

This CDR3 is CASSLRRTEAFF. CDR3 bases: TGTGCCAGCAGCTTGAGAAGGACTGAAGCTTTCTTT. The chain joins TRBV5-6 to TRBJ1-1, with D hard to call. Germline values: CDR1 SGHDT, CDR2 YYEEEE. V lost 1 base to trimming and J lost 5 bases, with 6 bases between them. The CDR3 runs to 12 residues.